A selection of T cell receptor beta chains follows, all from one sample in a study of vaccination and CD4 T cells after COVID-19. TCRdb reprocessed the PCR reads via MiXCR and lists one record per CDR3 protein. The sample contains around 18,000 distinct CDR3 sequences, around 70% of which appear only once. These receptors' targets are unknown. The specimen was CD4+ T cells from blood, cultured in vitro. The receptors shown here come from a human donor who had recovered from COVID-19. Both conserved end residues are part of each CDR3. D genes are given only for firm matches. Size is stated for part of the rows, as once, few or many counts, or as a class when the clone is expanded.

j_call d_call v_call clone_size cdr3_aa cdr3_nt
TRBJ2-3 TRBD1 TRBV5-1 - CTSSLDRGEADTQYF TGCACCAGCAGCCTCGACAGGGGAGAGGCAGATACGCAGTATTTT
TRBJ2-7 TRBD1 TRBV7-6 - CASSLGPGQQSYEQYF TGTGCCAGCAGCTTAGGGCCGGGACAGCAATCCTACGAGCAGTACTTC
TRBJ1-2 - TRBV5-1 - CASSLGPGTSNYGYTF TGCGCCAGCAGCCTTGGCCCGGGAACGTCTAACTATGGCTACACCTTC
TRBJ2-2 - TRBV5-1 - CASSLEGPNTGELFF TGCGCCAGCAGCTTGGAGGGGCCCAACACCGGGGAGCTGTTTTTT
TRBJ1-6 TRBD1 TRBV5-4 once CASSFRTGMNSPLHF TGTGCCAGCAGCTTTCGGACAGGGATGAACTCACCCCTCCACTTT
TRBJ1-3 - TRBV20-1 few CSATESSGNTIYF TGCAGTGCCACCGAAAGCTCTGGAAACACCATATATTTT
TRBJ2-5 - TRBV7-2 few CASSRLLAQETQYF TGTGCCAGCAGCCGGCTATTAGCCCAAGAGACCCAGTACTTC
TRBJ2-1 TRBD1 TRBV24-1 - CATSDFSRTGSYEQFF TGTGCCACCAGTGATTTCTCTAGGACAGGGAGCTATGAGCAGTTCTTC
TRBJ2-3 - TRBV21-1 - CASSGFLAFTDTQYF TGTGCCAGCAGCGGCTTTCTAGCTTTCACAGATACGCAGTATTTT
TRBJ1-2 - TRBV2 - CASGDSNYGYTF TGTGCCAGCGGTGACAGTAACTATGGCTACACCTTC
TRBJ2-2 - TRBV5-4 - CASSLPTGNTGELFF TGTGCCAGCAGCTTGCCCACAGGGAACACCGGGGAGCTGTTTTTT
TRBJ1-1 - TRBV7-6 - CASSFGGNTEAFF TGTGCCAGCAGCTTCGGCGGAAACACTGAAGCTTTCTTT
TRBJ1-2 TRBD1 TRBV20-1 - CSARGDRASYGYTF TGCAGTGCTAGAGGGGACAGGGCCTCCTATGGCTACACCTTC
TRBJ2-5 TRBD2 TRBV20-1 - CRGKRGIEETQYF TGCAGGGGGAAGCGGGGGATAGAAGAGACCCAGTACTTC
TRBJ1-5 - TRBV6-1 - CAGAPQGLNQPQHF TGTGCCGGCGCACCACAGGGCCTCAATCAGCCCCAGCATTTT
TRBJ1-2 - TRBV20-1 - CSASAPIHYGYTF TGCAGTGCTAGCGCCCCCATCCACTATGGCTACACCTTC
TRBJ2-1 TRBD2 TRBV7-6 - CASSLARTSGSNEQFF TGTGCCAGCAGCTTAGCCCGGACTAGCGGGAGCAATGAGCAGTTCTTC
TRBJ1-3 - TRBV11-3 - CASRPTGNTIYF TGTGCCAGCAGGCCTACTGGAAACACCATATATTTT
TRBJ2-3 TRBD2 TRBV7-3 few CASSLTGGADTQYF TGTGCCAGCAGCTTAACGGGAGGGGCTGATACGCAGTATTTT
TRBJ1-2 - TRBV7-2 - CASSLDTRISGYTF TGTGCCAGCAGCTTAGATACCAGGATCTCCGGCTACACCTTC
TRBJ2-3 TRBD2 TRBV20-1 - CSAKRGASTDTQYF TGCAGTGCTAAGCGGGGGGCGAGCACAGATACGCAGTATTTT
TRBJ1-2 - TRBV29-1 - CSVESGGNWGYTF TGCAGCGTTGAAAGCGGTGGCAATTGGGGCTACACCTTC
TRBJ1-1 - TRBV7-3 - CASSLTVVLGGEAFF TGTGCCAGCAGCTTAACGGTGGTCTTAGGCGGAGAAGCTTTCTTT
TRBJ1-2 - TRBV6-2/TRBV6-3 - CASSYQGRVNYGYTF TGTGCCAGCAGTTACCAGGGCAGGGTGAACTATGGCTACACCTTC
TRBJ2-3 TRBD2 TRBV27 - CASSFLAGGTDTQYF TGTGCCAGCAGTTTTCTAGCGGGAGGTACAGATACGCAGTATTTT
TRBJ1-5 - TRBV2 - CASAGGGFQPQHF TGTGCCAGCGCGGGGGGCGGGTTTCAGCCCCAGCATTTT
TRBJ1-4 TRBD1 TRBV6-2/TRBV6-3 few CASPGAGQGSEKLFF TGTGCCAGCCCCGGGGCGGGACAGGGCAGTGAAAAACTGTTTTTT
TRBJ1-2 - TRBV5-4 - CASSLAGGGYTF TGTGCCAGCAGCTTGGCCGGAGGTGGCTACACCTTC
TRBJ1-1 TRBD1 TRBV2 - CASTRDRPMNTEAFF TGTGCCAGCACCAGGGACAGGCCTATGAACACTGAAGCTTTCTTT
TRBJ2-3 TRBD2 TRBV6-2/TRBV6-3 - CASSYSSGRAVYTDTQYF TGTGCCAGCAGTTACTCTAGCGGGAGGGCCGTATACACAGATACGCAGTATTTT
TRBJ2-5 TRBD1 TRBV20-1 - CSARVGDRFGETQYF TGCAGTGCTAGAGTTGGGGACAGGTTTGGAGAGACCCAGTACTTC
TRBJ1-1 - TRBV11-3 - CASSLGGTNGEAFF TGTGCCAGCAGCTTAGGAGGGACGAATGGCGAAGCTTTCTTT
TRBJ2-1 TRBD2 TRBV20-1 - CSARLAGLRNEQFF TGCAGTGCTAGACTAGCGGGTTTGAGGAATGAGCAGTTCTTC
TRBJ1-2 TRBD1 TRBV6-1 - CASSERPGTGYGYTF TGTGCCAGCAGTGAACGTCCCGGGACAGGTTATGGCTACACCTTC
TRBJ1-2 - TRBV4-1 - CASRSVISSRGYTF TGCGCCAGCAGGTCGGTTATTTCTTCTCGTGGCTACACCTTC
TRBJ1-5 - TRBV10-2 once CASSESAEQPQHF TGCGCCAGCAGTGAGTCCGCGGAACAGCCCCAGCATTTT
TRBJ1-6 TRBD1 TRBV20-1 once CSARSTGTGYNSPLHF TGCAGTGCTAGATCGACCGGGACAGGGTATAATTCACCCCTCCACTTT
TRBJ2-7 TRBD2 TRBV6-2/TRBV6-3 - CASSYGGRAPREQYF TGTGCCAGCAGTTACGGTGGGAGGGCCCCACGCGAGCAGTACTTC
TRBJ1-5 - TRBV11-2 - CASSLGVAGNQPQHF TGTGCCAGCAGCTTAGGTGTGGCAGGCAATCAGCCCCAGCATTTT
TRBJ2-3 TRBD2 TRBV5-4 - CASSFGLAGDPSTDTQYF TGTGCCAGCAGCTTTGGACTAGCGGGGGACCCTAGCACAGATACGCAGTATTTT
TRBJ2-3 - TRBV27 few CASSSGATFSTDTQYF TGTGCCAGCAGTTCAGGGGCGACGTTTAGCACAGATACGCAGTATTTT
TRBJ1-1 - TRBV7-6 few CASSPYRRYTEAFF TGTGCCAGCAGTCCCTACAGAAGATACACTGAAGCTTTCTTT
TRBJ1-1 TRBD1 TRBV5-1 - CASSSGSGGLGAFF TGCGCCAGCAGCTCGGGTTCAGGGGGCCTGGGGGCTTTCTTT
TRBJ1-5 TRBD1 TRBV6-1 few CASSQGGAEDQPQHF TGTGCCAGCAGCCAGGGGGGGGCGGAGGATCAGCCCCAGCATTTT
TRBJ1-1 - TRBV10-3 - CAISESPANTEAFF TGTGCCATCAGTGAGTCTCCGGCGAACACTGAAGCTTTCTTT
TRBJ1-5 - TRBV6-1 few CASSTTRRSNQPQHF TGTGCCAGCAGCACGACCAGGAGGAGCAATCAGCCCCAGCATTTT
TRBJ1-4 - TRBV29-1 - CSAQTGKGTNEKLFF TGCAGCGCTCAAACGGGGAAGGGTACTAATGAAAAACTGTTTTTT
TRBJ1-1 - TRBV6-2/TRBV6-3 - CASSPEGPEAFF TGTGCCAGCAGTCCGGAGGGGCCTGAAGCTTTCTTT
TRBJ2-2 - TRBV6-2/TRBV6-3 - CASSGAVNTGELFF TGTGCCAGCAGTGGAGCGGTGAACACCGGGGAGCTGTTTTTT
TRBJ2-7 TRBD2 TRBV6-2/TRBV6-3 - CASSYSGASGTAYEQYF TGTGCCAGCAGTTACAGTGGGGCTAGCGGGACCGCCTACGAGCAGTACTTC
TRBJ2-7 - TRBV28 once CASSLLGYYEQYF TGTGCCAGCAGTTTATTGGGCTATTACGAGCAGTACTTC
TRBJ2-5 TRBD1 TRBV6-2/TRBV6-3 - CASRQGAETQYF TGTGCCAGCCGACAGGGGGCAGAGACCCAGTACTTC
TRBJ1-3 TRBD1 TRBV20-1 - CSARGQGGGNTIYF TGCAGTGCTAGAGGACAGGGAGGGGGAAACACCATATATTTT
TRBJ2-2 TRBD2 TRBV19 - CASSITSGRNTGELFF TGTGCCAGTAGTATTACTAGCGGGCGCAACACCGGGGAGCTGTTTTTT